This T cell receptor (beta chain) was recorded in a study of cytomegalovirus exposure and HLA in healthy donors. Study-wide points: Later analysis suggested most CMV-associated TCR beta chains were HLA-restricted. Rates of TCR association differed by HLA locus in a later analysis, with DRB1 highest and HLA-C lowest. It was confirmed in vitro that a few of the CMV-associated chains were specific for CMV antigens. TCR beta V- and J-gene trimming, according to a later analysis, was linked to a missense DCLRE1C variant.

The CDR3 consists of 13 residues. The germline V gene has CDR1 SEHNR and CDR2 FQNEAQ (reference sequence). Primers for the PCR totalled 60 Vbeta and 13 Jbeta. The assay was immunoSEQ multiplex PCR, and TCRdb's table has in-frame clones only and misses some. The sample carries about 170,000 clones, about 85% recorded once. This clone has just one count. Its antigen is as yet unknown. A read error may produce the germline difference seen at one junction end. V usage is TRBV7-9 and J usage is TRBJ1-1, with D possibly TRBD1 on 6 matching bases. The clonotype originates from a young man in good health and CMV-seropositive. The material sequenced was PBMCs. CDR3 loop: CASSATGSADAFF. The DNA for the CDR3 is TGTGCCAGCAGCGCAACAGGGTCAGCTGATGCTTTCTTT. The entire variable domain, with the rest obtained from reference TRBV7-9 and TRBJ1-1, is as follows: DTGVSQNPRHKITKRGQNVTFRCDPISEHNRLYWYRQTLGQGPEFLTYFQNEAQLEKSRLLSDRFSAERPKGSFSTLEIQRTEQGDSAMYLCASSATGSADAFFGQGTRLTVV.